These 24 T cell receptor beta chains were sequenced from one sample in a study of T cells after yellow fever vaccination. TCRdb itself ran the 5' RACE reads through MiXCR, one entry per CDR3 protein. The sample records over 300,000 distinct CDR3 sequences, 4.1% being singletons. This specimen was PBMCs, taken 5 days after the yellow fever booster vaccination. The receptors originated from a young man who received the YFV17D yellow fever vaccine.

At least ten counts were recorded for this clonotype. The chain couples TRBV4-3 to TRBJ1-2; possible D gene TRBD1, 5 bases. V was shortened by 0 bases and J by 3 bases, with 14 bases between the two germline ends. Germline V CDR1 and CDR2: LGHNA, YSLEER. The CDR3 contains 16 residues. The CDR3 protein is CASSQDRTGPYYGYTF. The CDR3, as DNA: TGCGCCAGCAGCCAAGATCGAACGGGACCGTACTATGGCTACACCTTC.

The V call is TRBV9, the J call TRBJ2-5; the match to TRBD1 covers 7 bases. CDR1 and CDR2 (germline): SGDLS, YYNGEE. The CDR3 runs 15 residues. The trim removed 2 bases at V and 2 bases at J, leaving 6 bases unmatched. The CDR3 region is CASSVRQGRQETQYF. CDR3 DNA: TGTGCCAGCAGCGTGCGACAGGGTCGGCAAGAGACCCAGTACTTC.

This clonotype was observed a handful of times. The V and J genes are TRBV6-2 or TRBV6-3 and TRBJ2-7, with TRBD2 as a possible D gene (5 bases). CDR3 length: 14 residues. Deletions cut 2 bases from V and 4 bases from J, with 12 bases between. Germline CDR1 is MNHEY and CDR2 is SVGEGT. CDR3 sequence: CASSYAGRLYEQYV. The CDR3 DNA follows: TGTGCCAGCAGTTACGCCGGCAGACTATACGAGCAGTACGTC.

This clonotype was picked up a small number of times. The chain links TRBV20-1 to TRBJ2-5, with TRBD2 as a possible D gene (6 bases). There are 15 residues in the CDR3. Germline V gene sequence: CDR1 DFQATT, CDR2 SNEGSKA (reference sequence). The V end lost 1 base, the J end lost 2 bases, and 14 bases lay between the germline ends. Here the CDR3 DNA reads TGCAGTGCTAGAGTAGAAAAGACTAGACAAGAGACCCAGTACTTC. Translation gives CSARVEKTRQETQYF.

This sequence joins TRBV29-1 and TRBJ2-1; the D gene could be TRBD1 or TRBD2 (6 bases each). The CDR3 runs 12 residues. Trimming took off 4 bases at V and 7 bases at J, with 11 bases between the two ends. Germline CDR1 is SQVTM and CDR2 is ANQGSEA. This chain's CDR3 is CSVGGAGNEQFF. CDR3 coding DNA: TGCAGCGTTGGGGGGGCGGGGAATGAGCAGTTCTTC.

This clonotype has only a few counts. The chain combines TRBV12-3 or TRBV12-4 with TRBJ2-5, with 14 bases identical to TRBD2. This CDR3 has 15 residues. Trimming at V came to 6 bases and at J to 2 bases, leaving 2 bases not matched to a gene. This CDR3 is CASRGLAGVQETQYF. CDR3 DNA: TGTGCCAGCAGGGGACTAGCGGGGGTACAAGAGACCCAGTACTTC.

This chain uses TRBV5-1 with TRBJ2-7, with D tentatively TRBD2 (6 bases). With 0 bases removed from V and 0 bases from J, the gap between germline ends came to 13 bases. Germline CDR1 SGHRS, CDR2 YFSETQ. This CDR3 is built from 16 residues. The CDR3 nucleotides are TGCGCCAGCAGCTTGGCCGGCGGGGTCGACTCCTACGAGCAGTACTTC. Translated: CASSLAGGVDSYEQYF.

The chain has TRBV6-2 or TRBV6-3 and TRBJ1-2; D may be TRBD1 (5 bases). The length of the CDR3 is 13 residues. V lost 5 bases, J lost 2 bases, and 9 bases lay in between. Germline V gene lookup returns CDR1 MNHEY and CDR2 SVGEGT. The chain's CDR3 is CASSRRQNYGYTF. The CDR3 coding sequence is TGTGCCAGCAGTCGAAGACAGAACTATGGCTACACCTTC.

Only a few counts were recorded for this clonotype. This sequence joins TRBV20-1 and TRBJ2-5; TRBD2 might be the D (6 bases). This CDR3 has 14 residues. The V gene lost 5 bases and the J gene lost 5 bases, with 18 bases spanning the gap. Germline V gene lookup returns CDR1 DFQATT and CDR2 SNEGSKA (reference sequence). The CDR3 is CSACPRVGGETQYF. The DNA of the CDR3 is TGCAGTGCTTGTCCCAGGGTAGGAGGGGAGACCCAGTACTTC.

CDR3 sequence: CSASTGRTEAFF. The CDR3, as DNA: TGCAGTGCTAGTACAGGGCGAACTGAAGCTTTCTTT. The chain couples TRBV20-1 to TRBJ1-1, with D possibly TRBD1 on 6 matching bases. The CDR3 loop spans 12 amino acids. Trimming removed 3 bases at V and 5 bases at J, with 10 bases between. The germline V gene encodes CDR1 DFQATT and CDR2 SNEGSKA (reference sequence).

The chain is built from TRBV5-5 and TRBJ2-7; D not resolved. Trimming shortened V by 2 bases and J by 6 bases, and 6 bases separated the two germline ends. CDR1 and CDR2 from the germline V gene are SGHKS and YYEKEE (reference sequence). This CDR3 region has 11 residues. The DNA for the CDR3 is TGTGCCAGCAGCTTTACTACCGAGCAGTACTTC. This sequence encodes CASSFTTEQYF.

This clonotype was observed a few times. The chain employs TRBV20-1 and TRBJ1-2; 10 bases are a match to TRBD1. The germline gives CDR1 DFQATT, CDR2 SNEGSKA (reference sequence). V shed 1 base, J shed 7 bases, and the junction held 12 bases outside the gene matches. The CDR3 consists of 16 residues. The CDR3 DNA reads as TGCAGTGCTAGAGCCGTGTTCCGGACAGGGGGAAGTGGCTACACCTTC. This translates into CSARAVFRTGGSGYTF.

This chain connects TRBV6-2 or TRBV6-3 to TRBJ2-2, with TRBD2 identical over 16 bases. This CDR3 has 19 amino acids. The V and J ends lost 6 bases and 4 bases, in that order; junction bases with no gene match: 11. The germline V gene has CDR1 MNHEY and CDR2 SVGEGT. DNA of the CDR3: TGTGCCAGCAGAAACCCGGGACTAGCGGGGGGGCGTGTCACCGGGGAGCTGTTTTTT. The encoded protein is CASRNPGLAGGRVTGELFF.

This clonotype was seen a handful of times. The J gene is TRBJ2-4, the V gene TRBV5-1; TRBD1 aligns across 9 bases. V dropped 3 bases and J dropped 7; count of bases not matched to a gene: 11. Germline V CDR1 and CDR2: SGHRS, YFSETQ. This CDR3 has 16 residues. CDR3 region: CASSSGTGPFRNIQYF. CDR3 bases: TGCGCCAGCAGCTCGGGGACAGGGCCCTTCCGTAACATTCAGTACTTC.

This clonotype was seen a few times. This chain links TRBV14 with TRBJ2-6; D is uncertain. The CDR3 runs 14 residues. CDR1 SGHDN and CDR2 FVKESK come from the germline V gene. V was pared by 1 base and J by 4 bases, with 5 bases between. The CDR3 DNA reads TGTGCCAGCAGCCAAGCTTCCGGGGCCAACGTCCTGACTTTC. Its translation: CASSQASGANVLTF. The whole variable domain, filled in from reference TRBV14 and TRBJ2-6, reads EAGVTQFPSHSVIEKGQTVTLRCDPISGHDNLYWYRRVMGKEIKFLLHFVKESKQDESGMPNNRFLAERTGGTYSTLKVQPAELEDSGVYFCASSQASGANVLTFGAGSRLTVL.

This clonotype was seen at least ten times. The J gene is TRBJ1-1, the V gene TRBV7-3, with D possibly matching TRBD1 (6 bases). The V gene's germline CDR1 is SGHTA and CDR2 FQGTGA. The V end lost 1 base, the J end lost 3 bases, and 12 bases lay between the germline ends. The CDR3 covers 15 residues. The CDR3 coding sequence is TGTGCCAGCAGCTTAAGGGGCACAGGGTACACTGAAGCTTTCTTT. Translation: CASSLRGTGYTEAFF.

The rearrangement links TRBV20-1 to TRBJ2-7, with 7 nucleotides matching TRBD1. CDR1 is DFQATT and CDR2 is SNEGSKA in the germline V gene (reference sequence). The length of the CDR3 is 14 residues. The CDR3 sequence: CCARSDRVESEQYV. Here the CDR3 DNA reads TGCTGTGCTAGGAGCGACAGGGTCGAGAGCGAGCAGTACGTC.

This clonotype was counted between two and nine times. CDR3 DNA sequence: TGTGCCAGCAGCTTAGTCGACTCCCGTCGTGAGCAGTACTTC. Translated, it gives CASSLVDSRREQYF. This chain connects TRBV7-2 to TRBJ2-7; D is unresolved. Trimming took 1 base from V and 7 from J, leaving 14 bases between them. CDR3 length equals 14 residues. Looked up from germline, CDR1 is SGHTA and CDR2 is FQGNSA.

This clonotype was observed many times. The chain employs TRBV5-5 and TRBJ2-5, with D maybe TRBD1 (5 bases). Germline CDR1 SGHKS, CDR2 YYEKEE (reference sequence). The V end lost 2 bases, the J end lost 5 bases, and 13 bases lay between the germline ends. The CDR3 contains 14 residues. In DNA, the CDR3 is TGTGCCAGCAGCTTTAGAGGTCCAGGGGAGACCCAGTACTTC. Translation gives CASSFRGPGETQYF.

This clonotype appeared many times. The CDR3 loop reads CASSRGGAEETQYF. Here the CDR3 DNA reads TGTGCCAGCAGCAGGGGGGGGGCCGAAGAGACCCAGTACTTC. V is TRBV7-2 and J is TRBJ2-5; D might be TRBD2 (7 bases). Trimming shortened V by 5 bases and J by 3 bases, and 13 bases separated the two germline ends. CDR1 and CDR2 (germline): SGHTA, FQGNSA. This CDR3 spans 14 amino acids.

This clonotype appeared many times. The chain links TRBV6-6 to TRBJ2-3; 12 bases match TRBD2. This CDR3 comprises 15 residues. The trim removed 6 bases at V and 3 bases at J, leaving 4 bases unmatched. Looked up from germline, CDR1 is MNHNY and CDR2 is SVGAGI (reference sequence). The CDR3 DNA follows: TGTGCCAGCAGCCGACTAGCGGGGGCGACAGATACGCAGTATTTT. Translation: CASSRLAGATDTQYF.

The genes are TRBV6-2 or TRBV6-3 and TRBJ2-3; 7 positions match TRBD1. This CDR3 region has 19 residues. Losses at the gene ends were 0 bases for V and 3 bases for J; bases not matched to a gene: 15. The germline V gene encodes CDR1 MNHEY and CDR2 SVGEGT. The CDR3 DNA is TGTGCCAGCAGTTACTCGACCCGGACAGGCGTAAAATGGACAGATACGCAGTATTTT. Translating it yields CASSYSTRTGVKWTDTQYF.

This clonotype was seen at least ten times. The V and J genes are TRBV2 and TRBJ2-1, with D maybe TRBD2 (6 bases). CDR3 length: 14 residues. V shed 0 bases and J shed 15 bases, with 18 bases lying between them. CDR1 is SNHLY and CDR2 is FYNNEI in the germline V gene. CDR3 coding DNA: TGTGCCAGCAGTGAAGCGCGAGAGTTACTAGCCTGGTTCTTC. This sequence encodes CASSEARELLAWFF.

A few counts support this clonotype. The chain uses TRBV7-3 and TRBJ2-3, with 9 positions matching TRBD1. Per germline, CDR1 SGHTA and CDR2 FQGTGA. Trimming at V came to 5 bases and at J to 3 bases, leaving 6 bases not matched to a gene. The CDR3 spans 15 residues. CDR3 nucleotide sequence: TGTGCCAGCAGCCCCCGGGACAGGGTTACAGATACGCAGTATTTT. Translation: CASSPRDRVTDTQYF.